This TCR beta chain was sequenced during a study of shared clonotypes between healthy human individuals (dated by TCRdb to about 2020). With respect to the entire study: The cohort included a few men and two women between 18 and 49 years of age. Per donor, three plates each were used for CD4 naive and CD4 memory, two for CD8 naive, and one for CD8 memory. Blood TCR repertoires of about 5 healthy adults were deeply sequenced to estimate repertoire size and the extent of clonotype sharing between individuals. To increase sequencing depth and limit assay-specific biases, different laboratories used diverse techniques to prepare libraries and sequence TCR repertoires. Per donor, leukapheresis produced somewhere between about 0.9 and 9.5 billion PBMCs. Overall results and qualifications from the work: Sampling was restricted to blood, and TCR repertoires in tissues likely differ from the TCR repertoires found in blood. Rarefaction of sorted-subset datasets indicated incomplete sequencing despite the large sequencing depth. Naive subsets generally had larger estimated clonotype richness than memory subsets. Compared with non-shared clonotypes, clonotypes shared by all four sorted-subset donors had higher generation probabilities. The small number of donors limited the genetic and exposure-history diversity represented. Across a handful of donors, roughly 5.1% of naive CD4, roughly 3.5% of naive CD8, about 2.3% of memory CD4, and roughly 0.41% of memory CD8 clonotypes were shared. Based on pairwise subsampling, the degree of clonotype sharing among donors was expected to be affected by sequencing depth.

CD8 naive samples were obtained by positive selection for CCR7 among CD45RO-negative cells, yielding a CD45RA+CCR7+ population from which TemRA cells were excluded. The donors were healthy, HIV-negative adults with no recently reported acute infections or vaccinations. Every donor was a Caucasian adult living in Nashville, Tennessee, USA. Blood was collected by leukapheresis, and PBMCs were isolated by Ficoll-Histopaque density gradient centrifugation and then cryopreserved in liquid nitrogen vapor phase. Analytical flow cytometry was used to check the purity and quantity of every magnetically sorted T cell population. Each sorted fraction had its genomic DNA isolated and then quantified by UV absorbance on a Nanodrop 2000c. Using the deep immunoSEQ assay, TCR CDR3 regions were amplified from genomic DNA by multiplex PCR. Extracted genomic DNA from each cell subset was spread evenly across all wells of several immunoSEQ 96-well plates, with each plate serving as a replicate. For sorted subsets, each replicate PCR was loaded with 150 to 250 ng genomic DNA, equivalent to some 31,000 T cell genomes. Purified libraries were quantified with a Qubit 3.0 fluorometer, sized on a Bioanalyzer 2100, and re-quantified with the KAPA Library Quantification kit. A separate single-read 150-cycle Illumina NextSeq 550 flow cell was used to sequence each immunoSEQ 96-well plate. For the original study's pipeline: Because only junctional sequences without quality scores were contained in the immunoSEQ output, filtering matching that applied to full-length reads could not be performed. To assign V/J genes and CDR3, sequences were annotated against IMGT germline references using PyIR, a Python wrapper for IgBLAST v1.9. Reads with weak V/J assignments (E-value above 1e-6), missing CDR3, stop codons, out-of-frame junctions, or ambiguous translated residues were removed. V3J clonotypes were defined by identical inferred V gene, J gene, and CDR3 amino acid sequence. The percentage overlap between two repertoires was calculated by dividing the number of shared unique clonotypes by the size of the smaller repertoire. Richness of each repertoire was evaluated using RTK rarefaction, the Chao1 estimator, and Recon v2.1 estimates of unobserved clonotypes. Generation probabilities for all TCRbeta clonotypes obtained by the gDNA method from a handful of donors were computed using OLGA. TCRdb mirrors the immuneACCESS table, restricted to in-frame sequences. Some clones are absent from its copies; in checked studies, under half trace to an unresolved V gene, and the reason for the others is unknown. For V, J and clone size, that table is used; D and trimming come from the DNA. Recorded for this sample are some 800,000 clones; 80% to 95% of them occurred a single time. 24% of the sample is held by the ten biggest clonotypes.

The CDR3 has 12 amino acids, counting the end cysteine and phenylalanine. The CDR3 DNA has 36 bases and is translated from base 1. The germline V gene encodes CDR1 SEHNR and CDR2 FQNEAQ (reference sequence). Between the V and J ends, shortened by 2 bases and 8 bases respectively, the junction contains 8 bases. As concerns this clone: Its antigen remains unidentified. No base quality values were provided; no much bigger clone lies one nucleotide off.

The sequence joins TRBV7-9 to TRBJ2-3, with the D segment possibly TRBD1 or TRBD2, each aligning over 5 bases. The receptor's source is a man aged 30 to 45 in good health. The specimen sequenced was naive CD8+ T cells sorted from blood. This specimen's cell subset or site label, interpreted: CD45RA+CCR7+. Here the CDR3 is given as CASSLLGGTQYF. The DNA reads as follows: TGTGCCAGCAGCTTACTTGGGGGTACGCAGTATTTT. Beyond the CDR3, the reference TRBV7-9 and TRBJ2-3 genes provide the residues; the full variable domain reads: DTGVSQNPRHKITKRGQNVTFRCDPISEHNRLYWYRQTLGQGPEFLTYFQNEAQLEKSRLLSDRFSAERPKGSFSTLEIQRTEQGDSAMYLCASSLLGGTQYFGPGTRLTVL.